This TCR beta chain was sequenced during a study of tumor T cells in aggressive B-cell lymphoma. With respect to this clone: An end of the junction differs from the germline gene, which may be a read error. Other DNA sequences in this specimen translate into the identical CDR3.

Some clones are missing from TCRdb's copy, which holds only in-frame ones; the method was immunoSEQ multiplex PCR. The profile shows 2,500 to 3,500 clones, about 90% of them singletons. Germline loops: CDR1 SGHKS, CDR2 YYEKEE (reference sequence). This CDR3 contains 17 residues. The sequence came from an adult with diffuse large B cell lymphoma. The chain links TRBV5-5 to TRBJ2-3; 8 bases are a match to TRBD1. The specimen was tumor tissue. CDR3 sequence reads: CASSAPGQAHLGDTQYF. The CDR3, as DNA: TGTGCTAGCAGCGCCCCGGGACAGGCCCATCTTGGAGATACGCAGTATTTT.